The next 29 T cell receptor beta chains were all read from a single sample in a study of T cells in Graves' hyperthyroidism and ophthalmopathy. Amplification of TCR beta CDR3 regions used RNA as the template. The HTBI set primed first-round TCR CDR3 RT-PCR. MiXCR, run by TCRdb on the multiplex PCR reads, gives a single entry per CDR3 protein. Counted here are a few hundred thousand distinct CDR3 sequences, around 15% occurring once; the ten biggest clones make up approximately 5.3%. Sequenced material: blood. All receptors derive from a woman aged 18-29 years with Graves' hyperthyroidism.

This clonotype occurred many times. The chain employs TRBV7-2 and TRBJ1-5; no clear D. This CDR3 spans 13 amino acids. Trimming left V 2 bases short and J 4 bases short, with 6 bases between. In germline, CDR1 is SGHTA, CDR2 FQGNSA. Here the CDR3 DNA reads TGTGCCAGCAGCTTAAACATAAATCAGCCCCAGCATTTT. The encoded protein is CASSLNINQPQHF.

This clonotype was counted at least ten times. The rearrangement links TRBV6-5 to TRBJ2-7; weak D call: TRBD2 (7 bases). Trimming removed 0 bases at V and 6 bases at J, with 15 bases between. Germline V gene lookup returns CDR1 MNHEY and CDR2 SVGAGI. There are 15 residues in the CDR3. CDR3 nucleotides: TGTGCCAGCAGTTACTCAGGGGGAGGGCCTACCGAGCAGTACTTC. Translated: CASSYSGGGPTEQYF.

The table lists this clonotype with many counts. The chain combines TRBV20-1 with TRBJ2-2, with D possibly matching TRBD2 (6 bases). Deletions cut 3 bases from V and 7 bases from J, with 12 bases between. The CDR3 runs 13 residues. Germline loops: CDR1 DFQATT, CDR2 SNEGSKA (reference sequence). The CDR3 DNA follows: TGCAGTGCTAGCCCTGGCGGGATCGGGGAGCTGTTTTTT. Encoded protein: CSASPGGIGELFF.

This clonotype was seen at least ten times. The V call is TRBV6-2 or TRBV6-3, the J call TRBJ2-5; D is uncertain. The V gene lost 5 bases and the J gene lost 5 bases, with 6 bases spanning the gap. The CDR3 has 11 residues. Germline CDR1 MNHEY, CDR2 SVGEGT. The CDR3 protein is CASSQWETQYF. The DNA of the CDR3 is TGTGCCAGCAGTCAGTGGGAGACCCAGTACTTC.

Comment on this clonotype: Since a much larger clone is just one base distant, this may be a read error. The chain employs TRBV28 and TRBJ1-1; no clear D gene. The germline V gene encodes CDR1 MDHEN and CDR2 SYDVKM. The CDR3 runs 12 residues. With 7 bases removed from V and 8 bases from J, the gap between germline ends came to 14 bases. In nucleotides, the CDR3 is TGTGCCAGCAATACCCGAGAAATAGAAGCTTTCTTT. Amino acid sequence: CASNTREIEAFF.

This clonotype was counted many times. This chain joins TRBV6-2 or TRBV6-3 and TRBJ2-2; tentatively, D is TRBD2 (5 bases). Between the trimmed V and J ends, which lost 2 bases and 0 bases, there was a span of 7 bases. The CDR3 contains 15 residues. CDR1 is MNHEY, CDR2 SVGEGT, per germline. The CDR3 here is CASSYGSTNTGELFF. The CDR3 DNA follows: TGTGCCAGCAGTTACGGGAGTACGAACACCGGGGAGCTGTTTTTT.

This clonotype was seen only a few times. The CDR3 nucleotides read TGTGCCAGCAGCTTACAGCCAGGGGGAAACGAGCAGTACTTC. It is translated as CASSLQPGGNEQYF. The chain uses TRBV11-2 and TRBJ2-7, with TRBD1 matching over 7 bases. This CDR3 region has 14 residues. The germline V gene has CDR1 SGHAT and CDR2 FQNNGV. J lost 5 bases, V lost 2 bases, and 6 bases had no gene match.

This clonotype has only a few counts. In nucleotides, the CDR3 is TGTGCCAGCAGCTTAATTGAACCTGGGGCCAACGTCCTGACTTTC. Its translation: CASSLIEPGANVLTF. The J gene is TRBJ2-6, the V gene TRBV7-2, with unresolved D. The V and J ends lost 2 bases and 2 bases respectively, with 7 bases between them. The CDR3 runs to 15 residues. CDR1 and CDR2 from the germline V gene are SGHTA and FQGNSA. The full variable domain, its missing parts supplied by reference TRBV7-2 and TRBJ2-6, is GAGVSQSPSNKVTEKGKDVELRCDPISGHTALYWYRQSLGQGLEFLIYFQGNSAPDKSGLPSDRFSAERTGGSVSTLTIQRTQQEDSAVYLCASSLIEPGANVLTFGAGSRLTVL.

This clonotype was found a few times. This chain connects TRBV6-1 to TRBJ2-7, with D unclear. The CDR3 contains 13 residues. Looked up from germline, CDR1 is MNHNS and CDR2 is SASEGT. Trimming took off 6 bases at V and 1 base at J, with 10 bases between the two ends. The chain's CDR3 is CASSPSRSYEQYF. DNA of the CDR3: TGTGCCAGCAGCCCCTCCCGGTCCTACGAGCAGTACTTC.

This clonotype was detected many times. V usage is TRBV12-3 or TRBV12-4 and J usage is TRBJ2-3; D gene unclear. V gave up 1 base and J gave up 4 bases, with 3 bases separating them. CDR3 length: 12 residues. In DNA form, the CDR3 reads TGTGCCAGCAGTTTAGTCGCAGATACGCAGTATTTT. It specifies CASSLVADTQYF.

This clonotype was seen many times. CDR3 loop: CASSRTSALDNEQFF. CDR3 nucleotides: TGTGCCAGCAGCCGGACTAGCGCCCTCGACAATGAGCAGTTCTTC. This rearrangement joins TRBV7-9 to TRBJ2-1; 9 bases fit TRBD2. J lost 5 bases, V lost 5 bases, and 7 bases had no gene match. This CDR3 region has 15 residues. The germline gives CDR1 SEHNR, CDR2 FQNEAQ (reference sequence).

In its sample, this clonotype was seen many times. This chain connects TRBV3-1 to TRBJ2-3; tentative D call: TRBD2 (5 bases). Between the trimmed V and J ends, which lost 2 bases and 0 bases, there was a span of 6 bases. The germline gives CDR1 LGHDT, CDR2 YNNKEL (reference sequence). The CDR3 spans 14 residues. The CDR3 spells CASSQRGSTDTQYF. DNA for the CDR3: TGTGCCAGCAGCCAACGCGGGAGCACAGATACGCAGTATTTT.

CDR3 coding DNA: TGCGCCAGCAGCCTCGGACTAGCGGGAGTCAAGAATGAGCAGTTCTTC. Translation: CASSLGLAGVKNEQFF. This chain links TRBV5-1 with TRBJ2-1, with TRBD2 matching over 13 bases. The J segment lost 7 bases and the V segment lost 4 bases, leaving 8 bases of the junction unmatched. This CDR3 comprises 16 residues. Germline loops: CDR1 SGHRS, CDR2 YFSETQ. Full variable domain (rest looked up from reference TRBV5-1 and TRBJ2-1): KAGVTQTPRYLIKTRGQQVTLSCSPISGHRSVSWYQQTPGQGLQFLFEYFSETQRNKGNFPGRFSGRQFSNSRSEMNVSTLELGDSALYLCASSLGLAGVKNEQFFGPGTRLTVL.

This clonotype showed up many times. V is TRBV5-1 and J is TRBJ2-1; D not resolved. CDR1 SGHRS and CDR2 YFSETQ come from the germline V gene. V dropped 0 bases and J dropped 8 bases, with 12 bases sitting between them. This CDR3 spans 14 amino acids. The DNA of the CDR3 is TGCGCCAGCAGCTTGGCCACCCCAGACGATGAGCAGTTCTTC. This sequence encodes CASSLATPDDEQFF.

This clonotype has a count of ten or more. This chain links TRBV9 with TRBJ2-7; 12 bases line up with TRBD1. The germline gives CDR1 SGDLS, CDR2 YYNGEE. There are 16 residues in the CDR3. V lost 4 bases and J lost 2; bases outside the gene matches: 7. CDR3 protein: CASSSGTGGGPYEQYF. The CDR3 region has the DNA TGTGCCAGCAGCTCCGGGACAGGGGGCGGACCCTACGAGCAGTACTTC.

This clonotype was observed a few times. This sequence may be a read error, since a much larger clone differs from it by one base. The chain uses TRBV28 and TRBJ2-1, with 15 bases lining up with TRBD2. CDR1 is MDHEN and CDR2 is SYDVKM in the germline V gene. CDR3 size: 17 residues. CDR3 nucleotide sequence: TGTGCCAGCAGTTCGCTAGGACTAGCGGGGGGGTACAATGAGCAGCTCTTC. Its protein is CASSSLGLAGGYNEQLF.

This clonotype was recorded many times. This chain connects TRBV12-3 or TRBV12-4 to TRBJ2-3; 11 positions match TRBD2. V shed 1 base and J 4 bases; nucleotides not matched to a gene: 7. The CDR3 runs 17 residues. The CDR3 region has the DNA TGTGCCAGCAGTTTAGAGCTAGCGGGAGGATTGGCAGATACGCAGTATTTT. Translated: CASSLELAGGLADTQYF.

Notes on this clonotype: One end of the junction does not line up with germline, which may come from a read error. This chain connects TRBV20-1 to TRBJ1-3, with D perhaps TRBD1 (5 bases). This CDR3 comprises 12 residues. The germline CDR1 and CDR2 sequences are DFQATT and SNEGSKA (reference sequence). The CDR3 DNA follows: TGTGGGGGTCTGGGGTCTGGAAACACCATATATTTT. Protein: CGGLGSGNTIYF.

This clonotype was seen at least ten times. The chain combines TRBV12-3 or TRBV12-4 with TRBJ2-7; 8 bases are shared with TRBD2. The CDR3 has 16 residues. The V segment lost 1 base and the J segment 6 bases; nucleotides outside the gene matches: 11. This CDR3 reads CASSLGSGTRFGEQYF. The CDR3 DNA follows: TGTGCCAGCAGTTTAGGTTCCGGGACTAGATTTGGCGAGCAGTACTTC.

This clonotype was observed at least ten times. The V and J genes are TRBV6-2 or TRBV6-3 and TRBJ2-3, with 10 bases aligning to TRBD1. CDR1 MNHEY and CDR2 SVGEGT come from the germline V gene. This CDR3 contains 15 residues. V lost 10 bases and J lost 0; bases outside the gene matches: 7. The CDR3 loop reads CAISDRGLSTDTQYF. For the CDR3, the DNA is TGTGCCATCTCGGACAGGGGGTTGAGCACAGATACGCAGTATTTT.

V usage is TRBV4-2 and J usage is TRBJ1-3; D is unresolved. CDR3 length equals 15 residues. Trimming shortened V by 2 bases and J by 0 bases, and 8 bases separated the two germline ends. Germline V gene sequence: CDR1 LGHNA, CDR2 YNFKEQ. For the CDR3, the DNA is TGTGCCAGCAGCCAATTGACCAGCTCTGGAAACACCATATATTTT. Residues: CASSQLTSSGNTIYF.

The chain couples TRBV7-2 to TRBJ1-1; TRBD1 matches at 7 bases. The germline CDR1 and CDR2 sequences are SGHTA and FQGNSA. Trimming cost V 5 bases and J 0 bases; bases outside gene matches: 12. The CDR3 totals 17 residues. In DNA form, the CDR3 reads TGTGCCAGCAGCAACAGGGGCGCGGGACACATGAACACTGAAGCTTTCTTT. This translates into CASSNRGAGHMNTEAFF. Based on the CDR3 plus reference TRBV7-2 and TRBJ1-1, the full variable domain is GAGVSQSPSNKVTEKGKDVELRCDPISGHTALYWYRQSLGQGLEFLIYFQGNSAPDKSGLPSDRFSAERTGGSVSTLTIQRTQQEDSAVYLCASSNRGAGHMNTEAFFGQGTRLTVV.

This clonotype has at least ten counts. For the CDR3, the DNA is TGTGCCAGCAGCCCCCTGGGGGACAGAGTGAACACTGAAGCTTTCTTT. It encodes CASSPLGDRVNTEAFF. The chain combines TRBV28 with TRBJ1-1, with 7 bases identical to TRBD1. The CDR3 extends over 16 amino acids. With 6 bases clipped from V and 0 bases from J, the junction kept 10 bases outside the gene matches. Germline V gene sequence: CDR1 MDHEN, CDR2 SYDVKM.

The table lists this clonotype with many counts. The V gene is TRBV7-2, the J gene TRBJ1-1; D is possibly TRBD1 (6 bases). The CDR3 sequence is 13 residues long. The germline CDR1 and CDR2 sequences are SGHTA and FQGNSA. The V end lost 5 bases, the J end lost 5 bases, and 12 bases lay between the germline ends. The CDR3 region has the DNA TGTGCCAGCAGCGGTAATACAGGGACTGAAGCTTTCTTT. Protein sequence: CASSGNTGTEAFF.

CDR3 nucleotides: TGCGCCAGCAGCCAAGGGGTTAGCGGGAGGGCTGAGACCCAGTACTTC. It yields the protein CASSQGVSGRAETQYF. The V and J genes are TRBV4-1 and TRBJ2-5; 11 bases map to TRBD2. Germline CDR1 MGHRA, CDR2 YSYEKL. The CDR3 extends over 16 amino acids. J lost 5 bases, V lost 1 base, and 6 bases had no gene match.

This clonotype was detected many times. This chain connects TRBV19 to TRBJ2-2, with 10 bases aligning to TRBD2. CDR1 is LNHDA and CDR2 is SQIVND in the germline V gene (reference sequence). J lost 6 bases, V lost 7 bases, and 5 bases had no gene match. The CDR3 is 14 amino acids. CDR3 loop: CASKGTSESGELFF. In DNA, the CDR3 is TGTGCCAGTAAAGGGACTAGCGAATCCGGGGAGCTGTTTTTT.

As to this clonotype: A read error may explain this, as a much larger clone is one base away. CDR3 protein: CVSRPGQGQGGYTF. CDR3 DNA: TGTGTCAGCAGACCCGGACAGGGTCAAGGCGGCTACACCTTC. The rearrangement uses TRBV2 and TRBJ1-2; 8 bases agree with TRBD1. Germline CDR1 SNHLY, CDR2 FYNNEI. The CDR3 length is 14 residues.

This sequence joins TRBV6-5 and TRBJ2-5; D tentatively reads TRBD1 or TRBD2 (5 bases each). The CDR3 totals 17 residues. V shed 2 bases and J shed 5 bases, with 21 bases lying between them. Germline CDR1 MNHEY, CDR2 SVGAGI. CDR3 in amino acids: CASSYRMYGGVAETQYF. As DNA, the CDR3 is TGTGCCAGCAGTTACCGCATGTATGGGGGAGTTGCGGAGACCCAGTACTTC.

This chain joins TRBV7-8 and TRBJ1-6; TRBD1 agrees at 7 bases. V shed 3 bases and J 8 bases; nucleotides not matched to a gene: 10. The CDR3 has 16 amino acids. CDR1 is SGHVS, CDR2 FQNEAQ, per germline. In DNA form, the CDR3 reads TGTGCCAGCAGCTTGGAGACAGGGAGGTTCCATTCACCCCTCCACTTT. It yields the protein CASSLETGRFHSPLHF.